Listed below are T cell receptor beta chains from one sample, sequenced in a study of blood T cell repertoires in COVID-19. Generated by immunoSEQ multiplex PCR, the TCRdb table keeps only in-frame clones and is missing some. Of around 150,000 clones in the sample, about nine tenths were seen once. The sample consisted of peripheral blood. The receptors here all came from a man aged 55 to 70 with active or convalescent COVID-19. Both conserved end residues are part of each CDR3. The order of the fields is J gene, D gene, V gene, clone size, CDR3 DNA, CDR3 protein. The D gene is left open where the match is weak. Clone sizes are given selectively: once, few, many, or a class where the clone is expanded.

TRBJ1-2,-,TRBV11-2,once,TGTGCCAGCAGCTTAGGGGCAGGGTGGCGCTACACCTTC,CASSLGAGWRYTF
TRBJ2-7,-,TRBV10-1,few,TGCGCCAGCAGTGAGGCAGGGTCCAGGGGCTACGAGCAGTACTTC,CASSEAGSRGYEQYF
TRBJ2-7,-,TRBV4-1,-,TGCGCCAGCAGCCAAGCCACAGCGGCTTCGGCGATCTACGTCCACGAGCAGTACTTC,CASSQATAASAIYVHEQYF
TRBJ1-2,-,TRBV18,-,TGTGCCAGCTCACCCGAAGTTTCGGGTGGCTACACCTTC,CASSPEVSGGYTF
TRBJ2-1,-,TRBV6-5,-,TGTGCCAGCAGCCCCAGGAGGGGCTCCTACAATGAGCAGTTCTTC,CASSPRRGSYNEQFF
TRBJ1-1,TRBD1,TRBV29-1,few,TGCAGCGGACAGACAGGGAACCCCACTGAAGCTTTCTTT,CSGQTGNPTEAFF
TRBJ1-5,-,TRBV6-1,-,TGTGCCAGCAGTGAAGCGGGGGGGGACAATCAGCCCCAGCATTTT,CASSEAGGDNQPQHF
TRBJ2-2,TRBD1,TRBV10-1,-,TGCGCCAGCAGGGGACAGGGGATCGGGGAGCTGTTTTTT,CASRGQGIGELFF
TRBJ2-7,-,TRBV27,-,TGTGCCAGCAGTCAGGGGATGGGCTACGAGCAGTACTTC,CASSQGMGYEQYF
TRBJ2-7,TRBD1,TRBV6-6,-,TGTGCCAGCAGTCCCCGTAGGGACAGCCTTTCCTACGAGCAGTACTTC,CASSPRRDSLSYEQYF
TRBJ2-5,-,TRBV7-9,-,TGTGCCAGCAGCTTAGCTTTGGGGCGCCAAGAGACCCAGTACTTC,CASSLALGRQETQYF
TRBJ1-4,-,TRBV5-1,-,TGCGCCAGCAGCCCGGAGGTCGGAACAACTAATGAAAAACTGTTTTTT,CASSPEVGTTNEKLFF
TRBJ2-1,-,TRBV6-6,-,TGTGCCAGCAGTTACGCGTCGTACCGGGATGAGCAGTTCTTC,CASSYASYRDEQFF
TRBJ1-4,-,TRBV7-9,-,TGTGCCAGCAGATTAGGAGGGGAGGATGAAAAACTGTTTTTT,CASRLGGEDEKLFF
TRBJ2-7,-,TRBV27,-,TGTGCCAGCAGTTTAATCACAGGGTCCTACGAGCAGTACTTC,CASSLITGSYEQYF
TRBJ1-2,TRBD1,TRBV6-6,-,TGTGCCTCCGAGCTGACAGGGACGGGCTATGGCTACACCTTC,CASELTGTGYGYTF
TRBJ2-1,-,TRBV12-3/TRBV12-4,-,TGTGCCAGCAATTTCGGGGGTGAGCAGTTCTTC,CASNFGGEQFF
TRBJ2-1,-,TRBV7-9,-,TGTGCCAGCAGCGAATATCAGGGTACCAATGAGCAGTTCTTC,CASSEYQGTNEQFF
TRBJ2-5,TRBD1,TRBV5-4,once,TGTGCCAGCAGCTACAGGGGGCCCGTCCAAGAGACCCAGTACTTC,CASSYRGPVQETQYF
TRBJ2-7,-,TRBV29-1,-,TGCAGCGTGACATCACAGGGTTCCGTGGACGAGCAGTACTTC,CSVTSQGSVDEQYF
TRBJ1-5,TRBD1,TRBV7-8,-,TGTGCCAGCAGCACGACAGGGCACAGGAATCAGCCCCAGCATTTT,CASSTTGHRNQPQHF
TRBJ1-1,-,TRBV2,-,TGTGCCAGCAGAAGTCAGATCCACACTGAAGCTTTCTTT,CASRSQIHTEAFF
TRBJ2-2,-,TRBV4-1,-,TGCGCCAGCAGCCAAGACAGGTCCGGGGAGCTGTTTTTT,CASSQDRSGELFF
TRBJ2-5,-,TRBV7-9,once,TGTGCCAGCAGCAAAACAGGGTACCAAGAGACCCAGTACTTC,CASSKTGYQETQYF
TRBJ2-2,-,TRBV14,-,TGTGCCAGCAGCCAAGGGTGGCAGGGGTTCACCGGGGAGCTGTTTTTT,CASSQGWQGFTGELFF